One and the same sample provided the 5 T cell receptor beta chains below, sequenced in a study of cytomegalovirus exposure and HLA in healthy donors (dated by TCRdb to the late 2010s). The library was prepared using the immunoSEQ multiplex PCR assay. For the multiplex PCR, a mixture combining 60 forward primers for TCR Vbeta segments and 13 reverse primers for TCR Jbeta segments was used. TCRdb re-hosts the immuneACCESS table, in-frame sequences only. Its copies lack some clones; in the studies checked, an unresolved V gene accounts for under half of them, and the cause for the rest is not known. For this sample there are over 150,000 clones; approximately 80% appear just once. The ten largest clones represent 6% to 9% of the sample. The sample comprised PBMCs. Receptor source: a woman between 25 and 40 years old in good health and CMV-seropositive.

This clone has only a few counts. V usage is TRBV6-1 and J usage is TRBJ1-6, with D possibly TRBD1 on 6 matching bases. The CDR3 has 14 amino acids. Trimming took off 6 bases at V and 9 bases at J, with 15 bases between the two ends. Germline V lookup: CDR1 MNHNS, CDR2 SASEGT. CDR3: CASSQQGTVSPLHF. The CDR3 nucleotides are TGTGCCAGCAGCCAACAGGGTACAGTTTCACCCCTCCACTTT.

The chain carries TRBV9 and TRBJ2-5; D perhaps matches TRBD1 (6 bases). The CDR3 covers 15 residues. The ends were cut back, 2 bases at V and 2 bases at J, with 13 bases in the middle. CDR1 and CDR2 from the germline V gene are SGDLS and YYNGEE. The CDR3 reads CASSVKGQTQETQYF. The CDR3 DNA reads TGTGCCAGCAGCGTGAAAGGACAGACGCAAGAGACCCAGTACTTC.

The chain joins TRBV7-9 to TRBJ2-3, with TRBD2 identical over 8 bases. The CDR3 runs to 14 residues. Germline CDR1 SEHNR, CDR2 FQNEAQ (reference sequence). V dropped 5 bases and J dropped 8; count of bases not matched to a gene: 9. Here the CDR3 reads CASSPLGGDTTQYF. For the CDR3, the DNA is TGTGCCAGCAGCCCACTCGGGGGGGACACTACGCAGTATTTT.

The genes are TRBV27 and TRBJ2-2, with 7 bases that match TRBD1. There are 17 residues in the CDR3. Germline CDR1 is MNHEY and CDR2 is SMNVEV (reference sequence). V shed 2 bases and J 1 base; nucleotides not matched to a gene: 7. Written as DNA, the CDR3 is TGTGCCAGCAGTTTAGCTGGACAGGACTTGAACACCGGGGAGCTGTTTTTT. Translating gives CASSLAGQDLNTGELFF.

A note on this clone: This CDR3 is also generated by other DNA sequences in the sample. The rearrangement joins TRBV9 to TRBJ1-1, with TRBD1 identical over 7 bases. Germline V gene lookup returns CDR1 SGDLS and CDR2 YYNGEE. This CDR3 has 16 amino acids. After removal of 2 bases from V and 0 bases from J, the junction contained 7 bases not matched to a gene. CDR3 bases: TGTGCCAGCAGCGTGGGGGCAGGGGGTTTGAACACTGAAGCTTTCTTT. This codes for CASSVGAGGLNTEAFF.